A selection of T cell receptor beta chains follows, all from one sample in a study of cytomegalovirus exposure and HLA in healthy donors. Produced via immunoSEQ multiplex PCR; TCRdb's table is partial and in-frame only. The top ten clones hold under 2.5% of a sample with some 65,000 clones, approximately 96% of them seen once. Sequenced input: PBMCs. The origin of the receptors is a man aged 18 to 30 in good health and CMV-seronegative. Both conserved end residues are part of each CDR3. The D gene is left open where the match is weak. Some rows have no size entry. The others give once, few or many, or a class for an expanded clone.

cdr3_aa cdr3_nt v_call d_call j_call clone_size
CASKGAANEKLFF TGTGCCAGCAAGGGGGCGGCTAATGAAAAACTGTTTTTT TRBV11-2 TRBD1 TRBJ1-4 NA
CASSHLDWEPETQYF TGTGCCAGCAGCCACCTGGACTGGGAGCCAGAGACCCAGTACTTC TRBV7-9 NA TRBJ2-5 NA
CASGSGLTNEKLFF TGTGCTAGTGGTTCGGGGTTGACTAATGAAAAACTGTTTTTT TRBV12-5 NA TRBJ1-4 once
CATGLAGTNEQFF TGTGCCACCGGACTAGCGGGGACCAATGAGCAGTTCTTC TRBV2 TRBD2 TRBJ2-1 NA
CASSSFAGNHNEQFF TGTGCCAGCAGTTCTTTCGCCGGGAATCACAATGAGCAGTTCTTC TRBV2 NA TRBJ2-1 NA
CASSLGGGEQFF TGTGCCAGCAGCTTAGGAGGGGGTGAGCAGTTCTTC TRBV11-2 NA TRBJ2-1 NA
CASSLNTLEETQYF TGTGCCAGCAGCTTAAATACTCTCGAAGAGACCCAGTACTTC TRBV7-9 NA TRBJ2-5 NA
CASTLQTGGYGYTF TGTGCCAGTACACTCCAGACAGGGGGCTATGGCTACACCTTC TRBV19 TRBD1 TRBJ1-2 NA
CASSRALGTGNEKLFF TGTGCCAGCAGTCGGGCCCTCGGGACAGGGAATGAAAAACTGTTTTTT TRBV27 TRBD1 TRBJ1-4 NA
CASSTWTGRADTQYF TGTGCCAGCAGTACATGGACAGGGAGGGCAGATACGCAGTATTTT TRBV6-5 NA TRBJ2-3 NA
CSVEGTGLSYEQYF TGCAGCGTTGAAGGGACAGGCCTCTCCTACGAGCAGTACTTC TRBV29-1 TRBD1 TRBJ2-7 NA
CASSAQQGNEVEKLFF TGTGCCAGCAGCGCCCAACAGGGGAATGAGGTTGAAAAACTGTTTTTT TRBV5-8 TRBD1 TRBJ1-4 NA
CASSYEGFYGYTF TGTGCCAGCAGTTACGAGGGTTTCTATGGCTACACCTTC TRBV6-6 NA TRBJ1-2 NA
CASSQDVSTGAEAFF TGCGCCAGCAGCCAAGATGTAAGTACCGGGGCTGAAGCTTTCTTT TRBV4-1 NA TRBJ1-1 NA
CASSHGAGEAFF TGCGCCAGCAGCCATGGGGCCGGTGAAGCTTTCTTT TRBV4-1 NA TRBJ1-1 once
CASSVGGGTYEQYF TGTGCCAGCAGCGTAGGAGGCGGGACCTACGAGCAGTACTTC TRBV9 NA TRBJ2-7 NA